Each of the 18 T cell receptor beta chains below was sequenced from the same sample in a study of OX40 agonist ivuxolimab in advanced cancers. The method was immunoSEQ multiplex PCR; TCRdb's version includes in-frame clones alone and lacks a portion of them. The sample holds tens of thousands of clones, under 95% seen once. Sequenced material: CD4+ or CD8+ T cells sorted from blood, taken in a trial of the OX40 agonist ivuxolimab. These TCRs come from an adult with an advanced solid tumor such as melanoma, head and neck, liver or kidney cancer.

This chain links TRBV19 with TRBJ2-5; 7 bases line up with TRBD1. The CDR3 sequence is 14 residues long. From germline, CDR1 is LNHDA and CDR2 SQIVND (reference sequence). DNA of the CDR3: TGTACGCCCCCCCCAGAAGGGGGCTTGGAGACCCAGTACTTC. It encodes CTPPPEGGLETQYF.

This sequence joins TRBV4-3 and TRBJ2-7; D may be TRBD1 (7 bases). V lost 4 bases, J lost 0 bases, and 16 bases lay in between. CDR3 length: 16 amino acids. From germline, CDR1 is LGHNA and CDR2 YSLEER. The CDR3 nucleotides are TGCGCCAGCAGCCCGGGTGCGGGACAGAGCTCCTACGAGCAGTACTTC. This encodes CASSPGAGQSSYEQYF.

The chain is built from TRBV2 and TRBJ2-7, with TRBD1 matching over 9 bases. This CDR3 region has 16 residues. Per the germline V gene, CDR1 is SNHLY and CDR2 is FYNNEI. V gave up 5 bases and J gave up 5 bases; unmatched junction bases: 13. The CDR3 bases are TGTGCCAGCAGTCTCTCTCCGGGACAGGGTCCCCACGAGCAGTACTTC. The encoded protein is CASSLSPGQGPHEQYF.

The chain carries TRBV6-5 and TRBJ2-2; D is perhaps TRBD2 (5 bases). Looked up from germline, CDR1 is MNHEY and CDR2 is SVGAGI. Trimming shortened V by 5 bases and J by 5 bases, and 12 bases separated the two germline ends. The CDR3 contains 14 residues. The CDR3 DNA follows: TGTGCCAGCAGTCGGAGGTTTCTGACCGGGGAGCTGTTTTTT. It encodes CASSRRFLTGELFF.

V usage is TRBV11-2 and J usage is TRBJ2-6; D might be TRBD1 (6 bases). CDR3 size: 15 residues. The germline V and J ends were trimmed by 1 base and 4 bases, with 8 bases remaining between them. CDR1 and CDR2 from the germline V gene are SGHAT and FQNNGV. This CDR3 reads CASSLGGLGANVLTF. CDR3 coding DNA: TGTGCCAGCAGCTTAGGGGGGCTCGGGGCCAACGTCCTGACTTTC.

The chain couples TRBV7-8 to TRBJ2-5; D is ambiguous. With 4 bases removed from V and 1 base from J, the gap between germline ends came to 16 bases. This CDR3 spans 16 amino acids. Germline CDR1 and CDR2: SGHVS and FQNEAQ. The CDR3 region has the DNA TGTGCCAGCAGCTATTCCGACGGATTACTCCAAGAGACCCAGTACTTC. This codes for CASSYSDGLLQETQYF. The whole variable domain, remainder taken from reference TRBV7-8 and TRBJ2-5, is GAGVSQSPRYKVAKRGQDVALRCDPISGHVSLFWYQQALGQGPEFLTYFQNEAQLDKSGLPSDRFFAERPEGSVSTLKIQRTQQEDSAVYLCASSYSDGLLQETQYFGPGTRLLVL.

V is TRBV6-6 and J is TRBJ2-1, with 8 positions matching TRBD2. V trimming: 10 bases; J trimming: 6 bases; junction bases outside the gene matches: 11. The V gene's germline CDR1 is MNHNY and CDR2 SVGAGI (reference sequence). This CDR3 is built from 14 residues. This CDR3 is CATGTWREANEQFF. The CDR3 DNA sequence: TGTGCCACAGGGACTTGGCGGGAGGCCAATGAGCAGTTCTTC.

The chain uses TRBV29-1 and TRBJ2-7; D may match TRBD1 or TRBD2 (5 bases each). The CDR3 has 11 amino acids. V lost 8 bases and J lost 4, with 12 bases in between. Germline V lookup: CDR1 SQVTM, CDR2 ANQGSEA. In nucleotides, the CDR3 is TGCAGCATCACCAGGGAGTACGAGCAGTACTTC. It specifies CSITREYEQYF.

CDR3 residues: CASSAGQGYQETQYF. The CDR3 DNA reads as TGTGCCAGCAGTGCCGGACAGGGGTACCAAGAGACCCAGTACTTC. This chain connects TRBV27 to TRBJ2-5; the match to TRBD1 covers 9 bases. J lost 0 bases, V lost 5 bases, and 4 bases had no gene match. Per the germline V gene, CDR1 is MNHEY and CDR2 is SMNVEV (reference sequence). This CDR3 contains 15 residues.

This chain joins TRBV7-8 and TRBJ2-2; tentative D call: TRBD1 (5 bases). Trimming removed 6 bases at V and 1 base at J, with 12 bases between. The germline gives CDR1 SGHVS, CDR2 FQNEAQ. The CDR3 is made up of 15 amino acids. CDR3 residues: CASSPKGLNTGELFF. CDR3 DNA: TGTGCCAGCAGTCCGAAGGGGTTGAACACCGGGGAGCTGTTTTTT.

The CDR3 region is CASISQVSYEQYF. The CDR3 DNA follows: TGTGCCAGCATTTCACAGGTGTCTTACGAGCAGTACTTC. This chain uses TRBV27 with TRBJ2-7; TRBD1 might be the D (5 bases). Germline loops: CDR1 MNHEY, CDR2 SMNVEV (reference sequence). Trimming removed 7 bases at V and 4 bases at J, with 14 bases between. The CDR3 has 13 amino acids.

V is TRBV9 and J is TRBJ1-2, with 8 positions matching TRBD1. The CDR3 has 13 amino acids. J gave up 4 bases and V 6 bases, and 5 bases lay outside the gene matches. Germline V gives CDR1 SGDLS, CDR2 YYNGEE. CDR3 in DNA: TGTGCCAGCACCGGCACAGGGGGCTATGGCTACACCTTC. Translated: CASTGTGGYGYTF.

A note on this clone: This specimen includes other DNA sequences encoding the same CDR3. This sequence joins TRBV5-4 and TRBJ1-2; 7 bases map to TRBD1. V trimming: 2 bases; J trimming: 5 bases; junction bases outside the gene matches: 3. From germline, CDR1 is SGHNT and CDR2 YYREEE (reference sequence). CDR3 length: 13 residues. DNA for the CDR3: TGTGCCAGCAGCTTAGGGGGCAGTTATGGCTACACCTTC. Translating gives CASSLGGSYGYTF.

This clone appeared a single time. CDR3 DNA sequence: TGTGCCAGCAGCCCCCGGGGGGCCTTAAACACCGGGGAGCTGTTTTTT. Protein product: CASSPRGALNTGELFF. The chain employs TRBV9 and TRBJ2-2; D is perhaps TRBD2 (7 bases). Deletions cut 4 bases from V and 2 bases from J, with 15 bases between. CDR3 length equals 16 residues. From germline, CDR1 is SGDLS and CDR2 YYNGEE.

The chain has TRBV5-4 and TRBJ2-3, with D possibly matching TRBD2 (5 bases). Trimming took off 4 bases at V and 5 bases at J, with 17 bases between the two ends. Looked up from germline, CDR1 is SGHNT and CDR2 is YYREEE (reference sequence). The CDR3 has 15 amino acids. The chain's CDR3 is CASSHDFNEGDTQYF. The CDR3 region has the DNA TGTGCCAGCAGCCATGACTTCAACGAGGGAGATACGCAGTATTTT.

The V gene is TRBV5-1, the J gene TRBJ2-2; no clear D. V was pared by 4 bases and J by 3 bases, with 13 bases between. The germline gives CDR1 SGHRS, CDR2 YFSETQ. This CDR3 is 15 amino acids long. The CDR3 is CASSPRTFDTGELFF. In DNA, the CDR3 is TGCGCCAGCAGCCCCCGAACATTCGACACCGGGGAGCTGTTTTTT.

This clone occurred once. CDR3 in amino acids: CASLISDWTGAHEQYF. The CDR3 DNA follows: TGTGCCAGCCTCATATCAGACTGGACAGGGGCTCACGAGCAGTACTTC. The rearrangement joins TRBV7-8 to TRBJ2-7; 9 bases fit TRBD1. J was trimmed by 5 bases and V by 8 bases; bases with no gene match: 16. This CDR3 comprises 16 residues. The germline gives CDR1 SGHVS, CDR2 FQNEAQ.

This rearrangement joins TRBV6-6 to TRBJ2-7; D remains ambiguous. Germline V gene data show CDR1 as MNHNY and CDR2 as SVGAGI (reference sequence). The V end was cut by 1 base, the J end by 2 bases, with 9 bases between. This CDR3 is built from 14 residues. The chain's CDR3 is CASSYLDAAYEQYF. The CDR3 bases are TGTGCCAGCAGTTACTTGGACGCGGCCTACGAGCAGTACTTC.